This section outlines one T cell receptor beta chain sequence together with its context. The sample originates from a study of blood T cell repertoires in COVID-19. Authors' data handling: Estimates of nucleated cell counts were drawn from the amplification of reference gene primers. Using immunoSEQ multiplex PCR, the repertoire was profiled, and TCRdb retains in-frame clones only, with some absent. That table gives V, J and clone size, and the DNA gave D and trimming. The table lists about 94,000 clones, about 80% of them singletons, with over 15% in the top ten. The germline V gene has CDR1 KGHSH and CDR2 LQKENI. Between the trimmed V and J ends, which lost 2 bases and 5 bases, there was a span of 12 bases. The CDR3 contains 14 residues.

The chain joins TRBV18 to TRBJ1-1; no clear D gene. Input material: peripheral blood. This clonotype was sampled from a human donor in a cohort sampled during active COVID-19. The CDR3 protein is CASSPSSKRTEAFF. DNA for the CDR3: TGTGCCAGCTCACCATCCTCAAAGAGGACTGAAGCTTTCTTT.